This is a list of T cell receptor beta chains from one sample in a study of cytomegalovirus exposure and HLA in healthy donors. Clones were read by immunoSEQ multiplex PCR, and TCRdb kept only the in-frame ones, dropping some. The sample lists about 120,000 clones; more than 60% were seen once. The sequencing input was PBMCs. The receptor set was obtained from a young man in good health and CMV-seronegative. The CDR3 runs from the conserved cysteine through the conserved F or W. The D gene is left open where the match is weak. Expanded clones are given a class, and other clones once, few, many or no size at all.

cdr3_nt: TGTGCCAGCAGTTCGATCACACGACGAACAGGTCTTAACTACGAGCAGTGCTTC
cdr3_aa: CASSSITRRTGLNYEQCF
v_call: TRBV28
clone_size: NA
j_call: TRBJ2-7
d_call: NA

cdr3_nt: TGTGCCAGCAGCCCGGGTGTTAGCGGGGGCTGGGGGGAGCTGTTTTTT
cdr3_aa: CASSPGVSGGWGELFF
v_call: TRBV5-4
clone_size: few
j_call: TRBJ2-2
d_call: TRBD2

cdr3_nt: TGTGCCAGTAGTATGAGGCAGGGGGCCGGCCCCCAGCATTTT
cdr3_aa: CASSMRQGAGPQHF
v_call: TRBV19
clone_size: NA
j_call: TRBJ1-5
d_call: TRBD1

cdr3_nt: TGTGCCAGCAGCTTAGCGGGCCAAAGTAGCAATCAGCCCCAGCATTTT
cdr3_aa: CASSLAGQSSNQPQHF
v_call: TRBV7-8
clone_size: NA
j_call: TRBJ1-5
d_call: NA

cdr3_nt: TGTGCCAGCGGTGGCAGGGGAAATCAGCCCCAGCATTTT
cdr3_aa: CASGGRGNQPQHF
v_call: TRBV28
clone_size: NA
j_call: TRBJ1-5
d_call: NA

cdr3_nt: TGTGCCGCGGGCCGACGGGGCTACACCTTC
cdr3_aa: CAAGRRGYTF
v_call: TRBV28
clone_size: once
j_call: TRBJ1-2
d_call: NA

cdr3_nt: TGTGCCATCAGTGAGTCCCCGGTGAGTGCTTTCTTT
cdr3_aa: CAISESPVSAFF
v_call: TRBV10-3
clone_size: NA
j_call: TRBJ1-1
d_call: NA

cdr3_nt: TGTGCCACCGGACAGGGTGACTATGGCTACACCTTC
cdr3_aa: CATGQGDYGYTF
v_call: TRBV10-3
clone_size: NA
j_call: TRBJ1-2
d_call: TRBD1

cdr3_nt: TGTGCCACCAGCAGAGGGACAGAGCTCTACGAGCAGTACTTC
cdr3_aa: CATSRGTELYEQYF
v_call: TRBV15
clone_size: once
j_call: TRBJ2-7
d_call: NA

cdr3_nt: TGTGCCAGCAGCCCTTCGACAGGAAACACTAACTATGGCTACACCTTC
cdr3_aa: CASSPSTGNTNYGYTF
v_call: TRBV9
clone_size: NA
j_call: TRBJ1-2
d_call: NA